A single sample gave rise to the 6 T cell receptor beta chains below, sequenced in a study of cytomegalovirus exposure and HLA in healthy donors. With 60 Vbeta and 13 Jbeta primers, the PCR was carried out. Repertoires were generated with immunoSEQ multiplex PCR, while TCRdb's copy carries only in-frame clones and drops some. There are 120,000 or so clones in the sample; about 90% occur only once, and more than 1.5% lies in the top ten. Sequencing was performed on PBMCs. Receptor source: a man aged 35 to 55 in good health and CMV-seronegative.

The chain links TRBV19 to TRBJ2-2; the match to TRBD1 covers 7 bases. This CDR3 is 14 amino acids long. V lost 7 bases to trimming and J lost 2 bases; unmatched junction nucleotides: 4. CDR1 and CDR2 from the germline V gene are LNHDA and SQIVND (reference sequence). CDR3 protein: CASTGQVNTGELFF. CDR3 DNA sequence: TGTGCCAGTACCGGACAGGTTAACACCGGGGAGCTGTTTTTT.

The chain carries TRBV29-1 and TRBJ1-1; the D gene is possibly TRBD1 (6 bases). The CDR3 is 12 residues long. Trimming shortened V by 5 bases and J by 3 bases, and 10 bases separated the two germline ends. CDR1 is SQVTM and CDR2 is ANQGSEA in the germline V gene. The CDR3 region is CSVLDSDTEAFF. The CDR3 DNA follows: TGCAGCGTTCTGGACAGTGACACTGAAGCTTTCTTT.

The table lists this clone with a few counts. The chain is built from TRBV9 and TRBJ1-2; D remains unclear. Germline values: CDR1 SGDLS, CDR2 YYNGEE. This CDR3 spans 15 amino acids. Trimming pared 1 base from V and 0 bases from J, leaving 10 bases between. The CDR3 here is CASSVYRESNYGYTF. CDR3 in DNA: TGTGCCAGCAGCGTATACCGGGAATCTAACTATGGCTACACCTTC.

This rearrangement joins TRBV6-1 to TRBJ2-3; D is possibly TRBD2 (5 bases). V lost 8 bases and J 8 bases, leaving 23 bases between the germline ends. The CDR3 sequence is 15 residues long. The germline V gene has CDR1 MNHNS and CDR2 SASEGT. CDR3 coding DNA: TGTGCCAGCCCCCCCGGGAACGGGCCGTTAGGTACGCAGTATTTT. It codes for CASPPGNGPLGTQYF.

Turning to this clone: Other DNA sequences in the sample encode the same CDR3. The J gene is TRBJ2-7, the V gene TRBV5-1, with 10 bases aligning to TRBD1. Germline V lookup: CDR1 SGHRS, CDR2 YFSETQ. V was clipped by 4 bases and J by 5 bases; unmatched bases: 3. The CDR3 contains 13 residues. As DNA, the CDR3 is TGCGCCAGCAGCGGGGACAGGGGCCACGAGCAGTACTTC. It yields the protein CASSGDRGHEQYF.

The rearrangement uses TRBV9 and TRBJ1-2, with a possible D match to TRBD1 (6 bases). Germline values: CDR1 SGDLS, CDR2 YYNGEE. The CDR3 is made up of 14 amino acids. The V and J ends lost 4 bases and 5 bases respectively, with 15 bases between them. The CDR3 spells CASSPQTGGYGYTF. CDR3 nucleotides: TGTGCCAGCAGCCCTCAGACAGGCGGTTATGGCTACACCTTC.